The clone carrying this T cell receptor (beta chain) has a handful of counts. Its antigen is not identified. The data originate from a study of T-cell memory formation after mild COVID-19. Findings and caveats of the study: Contracting clones, day 15 to 85, had balanced CD4/CD8, and later expanders favored CD4+.

Germline V gives CDR1 SEHNR, CDR2 FQNEAQ (reference sequence). Trimming cost V 5 bases and J 4 bases, with 11 bases left between them. The CDR3 is 13 residues long. From the 5' RACE reads, TCRdb called clonotypes with MiXCR, one entry per CDR3 protein. This sample has approximately 480,000 distinct CDR3 sequences, with 15% to 20% found just once. The TCR sequence derives from an adult woman who had mild COVID-19 (a few samples of this study predate the infection). Cell type and time point are not known. The chain employs TRBV7-9 and TRBJ1-2; no clear D. The specimen sequenced was PBMCs or a T cell subset sorted from them (not recorded which). The CDR3 DNA reads as TGTGCCAGCAGCGAGGGAGGGAGCTATGGCTACACCTTC. Its protein is CASSEGGSYGYTF.